Sequencing of this TCR beta chain was carried out in a study of blood T cell repertoires in COVID-19. Each participant's cohort was designated according to participant-reported clinical history. Profiled with immunoSEQ multiplex PCR; TCRdb holds only in-frame clones, not every one. Of about 380,000 clones listed, 88% were seen once; the top ten hold 1.2%. The CDR3 consists of 12 residues. Deletions cut 7 bases from V and 7 bases from J, with 10 bases between. The chain uses TRBV12-3 or TRBV12-4 and TRBJ1-4; weak D call: TRBD1 (6 bases). This receptor was obtained from a woman younger than 30 who had recovered from COVID-19. The sequencing input was PBMCs or T cells enriched from blood (not recorded which). CDR3 protein: CASTPTGEKLFF. CDR3 nucleotides: TGTGCCAGCACTCCGACAGGTGAAAAACTGTTTTTT.